Here is one T cell receptor (beta chain) with its context. Cohorts were assigned according to the clinical history that participants reported. People in the exposed group encountered a COVID-19 case within 2 weeks before entering the study. This entry comes from a study of blood T cell repertoires in COVID-19. Methods used by the authors: Estimated nucleated cell counts came from reference gene primer amplification. Repertoires were generated with immunoSEQ multiplex PCR, while TCRdb's copy carries only in-frame clones and drops some. V and J calls and clone size are those listed in that table; D and trimming were worked out from the DNA. Of about 310,000 clones in the sample, around 85% were seen once. This CDR3 has 15 amino acids. V was clipped by 2 bases and J by 5 bases, with 10 bases between them. Germline V gene sequence: CDR1 MNHEY, CDR2 SVGAGI.

The V and J genes are TRBV6-5 and TRBJ1-6; no clear D. This sequence was found in a woman aged 30 to 39 who had been exposed to COVID-19. Source material: PBMCs or T cells enriched from blood (not recorded which). CDR3 amino acids: CASSYAGNNNSPLHF. The CDR3 DNA follows: TGTGCCAGCAGTTACGCGGGAAACAATAATTCACCCCTCCACTTT.